A single count supports the clone carrying this T cell receptor beta chain. Its antigen is currently unknown. The data are from a study of graft-versus-host responses after intestinal transplantation. Study in general: In this cohort, recipients had multivisceral, liver-intestinal, or isolated intestinal transplants. Overall study results and limits: After transplant, early declines in HvG clones were associated with peak levels of circulating GvH clones. Detection of GvH clones occurred in recipient marrow, and some had their first appearance in ileum or blood.

The germline gives CDR1 MNHNS, CDR2 SASEGT. CDR3 length: 14 amino acids. The germline V and J ends were trimmed by 5 bases and 2 bases, with 12 bases remaining between them. The table came from immunoSEQ multiplex PCR; TCRdb's copy has only in-frame clones and leaves some out. There are some 90,000 clones in the sample; 80% to 95% occur only once, and roughly 0.31% lies in the top ten. This TCR was sampled from a human donor who received an intestinal transplant. The chain carries TRBV6-1 and TRBJ1-1; the D gene is possibly TRBD1 (5 bases). This sample comprised unstimulated CD4+ T cells sorted from spleen or lymph node cells, obtained before intestinal transplant. CDR3 DNA: TGTGCCAGCAGTCCCCCTCAGGGAAACACTGAAGCTTTCTTT. It is translated as CASSPPQGNTEAFF.